The sequence of this TCR beta chain was determined in a study of blood T cell repertoires in COVID-19. In the authors' workflow: Amplification of reference gene primers provided the estimated nucleated cell counts. Assay: immunoSEQ multiplex PCR; the TCRdb copy retains only in-frame clones and omits some. V, J and clone size are taken as reported in that table, and D and trimming were inferred from the DNA itself. The data contain about 160,000 clones, over 70% of them singletons. Trimming pared 4 bases from V and 1 base from J, leaving 12 bases between. CDR1 SGHRS and CDR2 YFSETQ come from the germline V gene. The CDR3 covers 15 residues.

The TCR originated in a woman of 80 years or more with active or convalescent COVID-19. The genes are TRBV5-1 and TRBJ1-3; perhaps TRBD1 as D (5 bases). The sequenced sample consisted of peripheral blood. The CDR3 is CASSLNGGSGNTIYF. The CDR3, as DNA: TGCGCCAGCAGCCTAAATGGGGGGTCTGGAAACACCATATATTTT.